This T cell receptor (beta chain) was found in a study of blood T cells in healthy people across ages. At the level of the study: About one barcoded beta molecule per two T cells came from capture by template switching.

Study-level results: CMV status of donors was not determined, possibly confounding expanded clonotype changes.

A J-beta primer mix and a sample-barcoded 5' primer were used in a second PCR of about 7 to 11 cycles. Sequencing recovered at least 2.5 million CDR3-containing paired-end reads from each sample. Via MiXCR, TCRdb re-called the 5' RACE reads, giving one row per CDR3 protein. The table has fewer than 2,000,000 distinct CDR3 sequences, approximately 32% seen once. Germline CDR1 is SGHKS and CDR2 is YYEKEE (reference sequence). The V gene lost 0 bases and the J gene lost 8 bases, with 15 bases spanning the gap. The CDR3 is made up of 15 amino acids. The study recruited healthy Caucasian donors from Russia who were aged about 6 to 100. This clonotype has at least ten counts. Its antigen is not known.

The V and J genes are TRBV5-5 and TRBJ2-1; D could derive from TRBD1 or TRBD2 (5 bases each). Sequenced material: blood. This clonotype was obtained from a woman aged 25 to 39 in good health. The CDR3 is CASSLAGRLWDEQFF. DNA for the CDR3: TGTGCCAGCAGCTTGGCGGGGCGCCTTTGGGATGAGCAGTTCTTC.